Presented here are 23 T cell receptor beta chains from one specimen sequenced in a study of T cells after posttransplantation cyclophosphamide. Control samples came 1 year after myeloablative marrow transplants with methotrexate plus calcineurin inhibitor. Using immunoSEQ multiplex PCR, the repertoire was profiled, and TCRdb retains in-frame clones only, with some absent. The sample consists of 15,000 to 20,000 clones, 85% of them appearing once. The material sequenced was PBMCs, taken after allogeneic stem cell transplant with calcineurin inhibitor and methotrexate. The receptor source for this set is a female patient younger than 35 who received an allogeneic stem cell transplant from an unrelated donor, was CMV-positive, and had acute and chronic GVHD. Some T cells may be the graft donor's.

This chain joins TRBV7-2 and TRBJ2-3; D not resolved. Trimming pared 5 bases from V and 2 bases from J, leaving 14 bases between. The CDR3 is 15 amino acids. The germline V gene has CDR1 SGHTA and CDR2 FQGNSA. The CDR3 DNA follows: TGTGCCAGCAGCCGACCTACCGACAACACAGATACGCAGTATTTT. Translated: CASSRPTDNTDTQYF.

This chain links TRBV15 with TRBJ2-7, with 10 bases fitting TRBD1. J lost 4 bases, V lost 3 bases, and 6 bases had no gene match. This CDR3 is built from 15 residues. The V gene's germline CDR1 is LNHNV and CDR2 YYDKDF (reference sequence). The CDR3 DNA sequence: TGTGCCACCAGCAGTGAGGACAGGGGGGTTTACGAGCAGTACTTC. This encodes CATSSEDRGVYEQYF. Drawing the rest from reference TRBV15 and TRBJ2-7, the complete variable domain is DAMVIQNPRYQVTQFGKPVTLSCSQTLNHNVMYWYQQKSSQAPKLLFHYYDKDFNNEADTPDNFQSRRPNTSFCFLDIRSPGLGDTAMYLCATSSEDRGVYEQYFGPGTRLTVT.

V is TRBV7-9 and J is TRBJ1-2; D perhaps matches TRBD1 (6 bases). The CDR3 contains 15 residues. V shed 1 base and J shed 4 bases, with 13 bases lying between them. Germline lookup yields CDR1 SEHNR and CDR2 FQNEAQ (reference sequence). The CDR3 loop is CASSLDGRGIYGYTF. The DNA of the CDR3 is TGTGCCAGCAGCTTAGATGGCAGGGGAATCTATGGCTACACCTTC.

The CDR3, as DNA: TGTGCCAGCAGTGAAGAGGCTAGCGGGTACTACGAGCAGTACTTC. This translates into CASSEEASGYYEQYF. This sequence joins TRBV2 and TRBJ2-7, with 8 bases lining up with TRBD2. Germline CDR1 SNHLY, CDR2 FYNNEI. CDR3 length: 15 amino acids. Losses at the gene ends were 1 base for V and 3 bases for J; bases not matched to a gene: 5.

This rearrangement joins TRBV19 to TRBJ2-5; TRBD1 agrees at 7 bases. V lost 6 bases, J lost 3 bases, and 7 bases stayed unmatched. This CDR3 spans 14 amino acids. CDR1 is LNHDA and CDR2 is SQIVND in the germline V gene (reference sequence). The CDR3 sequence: CASSPGTAEETQYF. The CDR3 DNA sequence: TGTGCCAGTAGCCCCGGGACAGCCGAAGAGACCCAGTACTTC.

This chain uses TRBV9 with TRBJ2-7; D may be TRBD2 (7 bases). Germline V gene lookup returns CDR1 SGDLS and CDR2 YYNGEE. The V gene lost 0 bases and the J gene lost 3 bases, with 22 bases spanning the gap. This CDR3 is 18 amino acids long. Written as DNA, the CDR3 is TGTGCCAGCAGCGTAGGTCCTCCCCTAGCGGAGGGGGACTACGAGCAGTACTTC. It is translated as CASSVGPPLAEGDYEQYF.

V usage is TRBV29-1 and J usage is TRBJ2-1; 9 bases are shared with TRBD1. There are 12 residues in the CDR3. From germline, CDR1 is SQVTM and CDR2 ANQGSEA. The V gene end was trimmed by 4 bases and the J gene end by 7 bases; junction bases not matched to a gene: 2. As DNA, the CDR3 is TGCAGCGTTGGGGACAGGGAAAATGAGCAGTTCTTC. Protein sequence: CSVGDRENEQFF.

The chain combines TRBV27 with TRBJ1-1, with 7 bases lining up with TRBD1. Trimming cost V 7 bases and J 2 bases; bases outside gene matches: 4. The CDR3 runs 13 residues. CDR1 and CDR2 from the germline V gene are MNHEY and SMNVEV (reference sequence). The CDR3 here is CASTRDRNTEAFF. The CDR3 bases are TGTGCCAGCACCCGGGACAGAAACACTGAAGCTTTCTTT.

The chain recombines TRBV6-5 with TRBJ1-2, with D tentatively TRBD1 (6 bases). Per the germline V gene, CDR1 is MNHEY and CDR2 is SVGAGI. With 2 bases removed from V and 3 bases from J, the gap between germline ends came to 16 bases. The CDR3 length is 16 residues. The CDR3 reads CASSYPTSAGDYGYTF. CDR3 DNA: TGTGCCAGCAGTTACCCGACATCGGCAGGGGACTATGGCTACACCTTC.

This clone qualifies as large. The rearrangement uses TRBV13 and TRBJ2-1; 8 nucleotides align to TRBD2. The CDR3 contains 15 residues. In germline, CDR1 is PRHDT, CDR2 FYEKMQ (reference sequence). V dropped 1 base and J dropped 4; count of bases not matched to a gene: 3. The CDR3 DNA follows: TGTGCCAGCAGCTTAGAAGGGACTAGATACAATGAGCAGTTCTTC. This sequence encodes CASSLEGTRYNEQFF. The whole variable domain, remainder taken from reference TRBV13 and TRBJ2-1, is AAGVIQSPRHLIKEKRETATLKCYPIPRHDTVYWYQQGPGQDPQFLISFYEKMQSDKGSIPDRFSAQQFSDYHSELNMSSLELGDSALYFCASSLEGTRYNEQFFGPGTRLTVL.

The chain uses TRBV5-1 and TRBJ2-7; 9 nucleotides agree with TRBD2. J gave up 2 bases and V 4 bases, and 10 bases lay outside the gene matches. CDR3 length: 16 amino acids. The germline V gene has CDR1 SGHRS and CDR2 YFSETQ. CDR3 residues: CASSPTLSGSAYEQYF. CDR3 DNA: TGCGCCAGCAGCCCCACCCTTAGCGGGAGTGCCTACGAGCAGTACTTC.

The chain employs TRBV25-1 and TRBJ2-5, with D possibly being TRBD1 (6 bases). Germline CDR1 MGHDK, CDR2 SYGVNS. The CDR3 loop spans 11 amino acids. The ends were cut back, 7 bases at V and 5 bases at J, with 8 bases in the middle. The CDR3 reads CASNQGETQYF. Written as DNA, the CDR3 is TGTGCCAGCAATCAGGGGGAGACCCAGTACTTC.

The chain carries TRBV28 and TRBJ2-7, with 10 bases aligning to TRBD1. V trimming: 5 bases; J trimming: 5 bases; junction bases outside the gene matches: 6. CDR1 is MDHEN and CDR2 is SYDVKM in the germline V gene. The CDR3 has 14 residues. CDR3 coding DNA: TGTGCCAGCAGTACCGGGACAGGGGTCCACGAGCAGTACTTC. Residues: CASSTGTGVHEQYF. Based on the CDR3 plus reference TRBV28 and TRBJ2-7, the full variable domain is DVKVTQSSRYLVKRTGEKVFLECVQDMDHENMFWYRQDPGLGLRLIYFSYDVKMKEKGDIPEGYSVSREKKERFSLILESASTNQTSMYLCASSTGTGVHEQYFGPGTRLTVT.

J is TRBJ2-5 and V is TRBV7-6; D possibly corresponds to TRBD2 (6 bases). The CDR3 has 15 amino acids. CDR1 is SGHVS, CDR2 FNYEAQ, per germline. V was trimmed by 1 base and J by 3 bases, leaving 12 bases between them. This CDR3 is CASSLEAGPEETQYF. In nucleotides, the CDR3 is TGTGCCAGCAGCTTAGAGGCGGGACCGGAAGAGACCCAGTACTTC.

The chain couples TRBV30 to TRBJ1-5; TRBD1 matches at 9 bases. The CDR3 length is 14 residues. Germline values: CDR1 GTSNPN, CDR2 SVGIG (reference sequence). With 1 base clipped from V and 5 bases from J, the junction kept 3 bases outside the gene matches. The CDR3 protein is CAWSGGQGYQPQHF. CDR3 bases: TGTGCCTGGAGTGGTGGACAGGGGTATCAGCCCCAGCATTTT.

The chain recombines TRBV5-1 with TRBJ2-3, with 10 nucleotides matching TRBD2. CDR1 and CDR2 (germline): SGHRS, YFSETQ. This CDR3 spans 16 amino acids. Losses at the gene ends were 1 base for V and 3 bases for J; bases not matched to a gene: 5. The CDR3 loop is CASSLHRTSGTDTQYF. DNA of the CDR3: TGCGCCAGCAGCTTGCACCGGACTAGCGGAACAGATACGCAGTATTTT.

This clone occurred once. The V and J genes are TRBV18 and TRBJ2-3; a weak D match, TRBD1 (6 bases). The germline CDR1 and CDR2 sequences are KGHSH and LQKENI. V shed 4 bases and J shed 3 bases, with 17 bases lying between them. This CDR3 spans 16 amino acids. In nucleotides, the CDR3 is TGTGCCAGCTCACTTCTGGGACAAGCAGGAACAGATACGCAGTATTTT. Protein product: CASSLLGQAGTDTQYF.

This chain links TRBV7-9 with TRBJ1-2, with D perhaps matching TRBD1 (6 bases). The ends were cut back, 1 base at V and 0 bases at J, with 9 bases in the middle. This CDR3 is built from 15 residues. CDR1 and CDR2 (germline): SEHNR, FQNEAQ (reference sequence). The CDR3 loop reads CASSLEKGANYGYTF. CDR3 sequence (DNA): TGTGCCAGCAGCTTAGAGAAGGGGGCTAACTATGGCTACACCTTC.

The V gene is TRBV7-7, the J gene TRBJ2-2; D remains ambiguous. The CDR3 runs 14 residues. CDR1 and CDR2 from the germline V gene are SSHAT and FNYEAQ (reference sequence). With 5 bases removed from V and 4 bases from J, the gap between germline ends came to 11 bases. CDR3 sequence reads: CASSPHVGTGELFF. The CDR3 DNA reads TGTGCCAGCAGCCCGCACGTCGGCACCGGGGAGCTGTTTTTT.

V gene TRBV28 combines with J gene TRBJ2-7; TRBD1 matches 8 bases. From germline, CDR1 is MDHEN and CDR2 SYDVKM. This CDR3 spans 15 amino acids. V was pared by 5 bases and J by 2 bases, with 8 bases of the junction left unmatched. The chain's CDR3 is CASSNGQGVTYEQYF. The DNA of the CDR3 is TGTGCCAGCAGTAATGGACAGGGCGTCACCTACGAGCAGTACTTC.

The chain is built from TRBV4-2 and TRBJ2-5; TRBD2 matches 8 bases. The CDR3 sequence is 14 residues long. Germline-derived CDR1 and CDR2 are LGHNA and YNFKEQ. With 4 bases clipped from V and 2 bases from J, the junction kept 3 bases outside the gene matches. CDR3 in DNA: TGTGCCAGCAGCCCAGGGACTAGGCAAGAGACCCAGTACTTC. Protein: CASSPGTRQETQYF.

In DNA form, the CDR3 reads TGTGCCAGCAGCTTAGGACTAGCGGGAGTGGGAGGCAACAATGAGCAGTTCTTC. This sequence encodes CASSLGLAGVGGNNEQFF. The V gene is TRBV7-2, the J gene TRBJ2-1, with TRBD2 identical over 12 bases. This CDR3 region has 18 residues. Germline CDR1 reads SGHTA; CDR2 reads FQGNSA. V was clipped by 1 base and J by 5 bases; unmatched bases: 9. The full variable domain, completed using reference TRBV7-2 and TRBJ2-1, is GAGVSQSPSNKVTEKGKDVELRCDPISGHTALYWYRQSLGQGLEFLIYFQGNSAPDKSGLPSDRFSAERTGGSVSTLTIQRTQQEDSAVYLCASSLGLAGVGGNNEQFFGPGTRLTVL.

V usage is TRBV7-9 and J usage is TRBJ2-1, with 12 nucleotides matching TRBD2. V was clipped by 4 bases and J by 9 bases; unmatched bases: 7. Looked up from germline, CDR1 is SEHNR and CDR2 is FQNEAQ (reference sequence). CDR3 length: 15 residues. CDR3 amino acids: CASSSGLAGFGEQFF. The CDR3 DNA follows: TGTGCCAGCAGCTCAGGACTAGCGGGATTTGGTGAGCAGTTCTTC. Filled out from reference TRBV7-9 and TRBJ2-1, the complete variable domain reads DTGVSQNPRHKITKRGQNVTFRCDPISEHNRLYWYRQTLGQGPEFLTYFQNEAQLEKSRLLSDRFSAERPKGSFSTLEIQRTEQGDSAMYLCASSSGLAGFGEQFFGPGTRLTVL.